The 2 T cell receptor beta chains given below trace back to one sample, sequenced in a study of blood T cells in healthy people across ages. Alongside a J-beta primer mix, a sample-barcoded 5' primer served in a second PCR lasting 7 to 11 cycles. TCRdb reprocessed the 5' RACE reads with MiXCR, giving one entry per CDR3 protein. The sample has about 770,000 distinct CDR3 sequences; around 42% are singletons. Sequencing used blood. These receptors were taken from a man aged 55 to 70 in good health.

This chain links TRBV12-3 or TRBV12-4 with TRBJ2-4; TRBD2 agrees at 7 bases. V lost 10 bases to trimming and J lost 12 bases; unmatched junction nucleotides: 9. The CDR3 sequence is 11 residues long. The CDR3 DNA reads as TGTGCCACTCCCTCTAGCGGACGTCAGTACTTC. Encoded protein: CATPSSGRQYF.

The chain uses TRBV7-2 and TRBJ2-4; D perhaps matches TRBD1 (6 bases). The J call could be wrong; TRBJ2-7 is a better fit for the DNA end. The CDR3 length is 15 residues. Per the germline V gene, CDR1 is SGHTA and CDR2 is FQGNSA. CDR3 nucleotides: TGTGCCAGCAGCTTAGGTGCAGGGGAAAGGTACGAGCAGTACTTC. Protein: CASSLGAGERYEQYF.